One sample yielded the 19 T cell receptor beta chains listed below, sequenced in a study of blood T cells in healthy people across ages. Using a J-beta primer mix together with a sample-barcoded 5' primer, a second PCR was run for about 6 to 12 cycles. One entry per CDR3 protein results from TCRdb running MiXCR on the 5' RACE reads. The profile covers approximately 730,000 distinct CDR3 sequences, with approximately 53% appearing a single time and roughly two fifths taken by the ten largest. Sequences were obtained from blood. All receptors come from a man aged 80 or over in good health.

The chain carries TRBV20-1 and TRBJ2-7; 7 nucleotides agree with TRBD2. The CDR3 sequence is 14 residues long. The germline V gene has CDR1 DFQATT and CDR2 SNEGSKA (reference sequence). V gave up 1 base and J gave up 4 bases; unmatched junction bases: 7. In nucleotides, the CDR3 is TGCAGTGCTAGAGGGTGGGAGGGTTCATACGAGCAGTACTTC. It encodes CSARGWEGSYEQYF.

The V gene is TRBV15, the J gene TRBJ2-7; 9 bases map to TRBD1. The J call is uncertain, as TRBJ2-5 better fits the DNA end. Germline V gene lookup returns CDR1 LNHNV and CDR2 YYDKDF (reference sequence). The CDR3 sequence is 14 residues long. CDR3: CATSSLTGGETQYF. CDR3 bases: TGTGCCACCAGCAGCCTGACAGGGGGAGAGACCCAGTACTTC.

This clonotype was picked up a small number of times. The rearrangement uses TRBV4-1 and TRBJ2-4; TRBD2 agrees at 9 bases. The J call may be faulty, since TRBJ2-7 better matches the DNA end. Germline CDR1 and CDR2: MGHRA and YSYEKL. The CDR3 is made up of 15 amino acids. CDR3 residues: CASSRVAGEGVEQYF. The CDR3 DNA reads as TGCGCCAGCAGCCGAGTAGCGGGAGAGGGCGTCGAGCAGTACTTC.

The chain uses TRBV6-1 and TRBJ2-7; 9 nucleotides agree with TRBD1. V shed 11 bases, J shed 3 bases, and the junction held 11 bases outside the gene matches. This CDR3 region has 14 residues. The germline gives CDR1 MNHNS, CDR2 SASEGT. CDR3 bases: TGTGCCCGAAGGGCCGGGACAGGGCACTACGAGCAGTACTTC. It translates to CARRAGTGHYEQYF.

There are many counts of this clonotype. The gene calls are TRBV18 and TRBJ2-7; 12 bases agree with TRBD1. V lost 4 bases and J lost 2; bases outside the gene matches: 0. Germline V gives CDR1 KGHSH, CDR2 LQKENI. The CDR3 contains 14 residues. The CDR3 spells CASSRDRGPYEQYF. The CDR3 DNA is TGTGCCAGCTCACGGGACAGGGGGCCCTACGAGCAGTACTTC.

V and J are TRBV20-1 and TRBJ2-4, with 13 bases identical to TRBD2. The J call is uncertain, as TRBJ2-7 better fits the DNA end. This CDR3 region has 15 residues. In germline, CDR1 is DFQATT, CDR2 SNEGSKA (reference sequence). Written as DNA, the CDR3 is TGCAGTGCTAGGAGAACTAGCGGGAGGGGGTACGAGCAGTACTTC. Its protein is CSARRTSGRGYEQYF.

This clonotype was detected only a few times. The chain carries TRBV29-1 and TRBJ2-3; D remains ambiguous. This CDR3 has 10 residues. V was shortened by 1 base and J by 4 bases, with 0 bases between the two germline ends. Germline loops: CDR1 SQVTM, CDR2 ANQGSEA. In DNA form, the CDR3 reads TGCAGCGTTGAAGCAGATACGCAGTATTTT. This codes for CSVEADTQYF.

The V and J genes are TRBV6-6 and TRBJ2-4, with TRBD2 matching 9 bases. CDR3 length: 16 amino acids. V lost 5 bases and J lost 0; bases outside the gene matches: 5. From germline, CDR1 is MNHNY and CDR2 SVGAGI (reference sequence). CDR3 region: CASSSSGSLAKNIQYF. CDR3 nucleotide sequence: TGTGCCAGCAGTAGTAGCGGGAGCCTAGCCAAAAACATTCAGTACTTC.

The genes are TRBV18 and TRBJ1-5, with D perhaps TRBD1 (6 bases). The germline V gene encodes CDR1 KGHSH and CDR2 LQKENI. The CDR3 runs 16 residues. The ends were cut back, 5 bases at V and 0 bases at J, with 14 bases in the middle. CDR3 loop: CASSTGTPDSNQPQHF. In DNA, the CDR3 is TGTGCCAGCTCAACCGGGACACCAGATAGCAATCAGCCCCAGCATTTT.

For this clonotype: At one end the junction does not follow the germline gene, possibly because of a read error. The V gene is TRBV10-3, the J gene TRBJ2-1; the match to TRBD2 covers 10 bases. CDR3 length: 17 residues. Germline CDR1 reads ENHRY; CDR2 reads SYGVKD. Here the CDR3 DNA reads TGTGCCATCGGTGACCCTAGCGGGAGTGGGGCCTACAATGAGCAGTTCTTC. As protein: CAIGDPSGSGAYNEQFF.

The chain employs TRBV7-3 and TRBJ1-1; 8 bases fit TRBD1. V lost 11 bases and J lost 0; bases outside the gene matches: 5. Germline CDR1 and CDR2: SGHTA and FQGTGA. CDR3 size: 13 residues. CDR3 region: CAGGTGVNTEAFF. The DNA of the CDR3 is TGTGCCGGCGGGACAGGAGTGAACACTGAAGCTTTCTTT.

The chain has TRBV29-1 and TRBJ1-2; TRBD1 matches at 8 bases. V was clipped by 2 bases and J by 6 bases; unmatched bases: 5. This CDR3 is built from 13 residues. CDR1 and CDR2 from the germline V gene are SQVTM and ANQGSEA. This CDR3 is CSVESGGGNGYTF. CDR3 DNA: TGCAGCGTTGAATCAGGGGGCGGTAATGGCTACACCTTC.

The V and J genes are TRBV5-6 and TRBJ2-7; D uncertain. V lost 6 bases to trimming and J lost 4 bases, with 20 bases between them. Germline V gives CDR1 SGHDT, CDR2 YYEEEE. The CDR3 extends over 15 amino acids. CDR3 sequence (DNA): TGTGCCAGCACCAAGGGAAGGCGGACGCATTACGAGCAGTACTTC. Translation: CASTKGRRTHYEQYF.

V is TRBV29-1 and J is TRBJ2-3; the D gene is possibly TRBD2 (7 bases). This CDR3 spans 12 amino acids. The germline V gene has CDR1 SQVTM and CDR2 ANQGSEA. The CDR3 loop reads CSYREGTDTQYF. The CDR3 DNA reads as TGCAGTTACAGGGAGGGGACAGATACGCAGTATTTT.

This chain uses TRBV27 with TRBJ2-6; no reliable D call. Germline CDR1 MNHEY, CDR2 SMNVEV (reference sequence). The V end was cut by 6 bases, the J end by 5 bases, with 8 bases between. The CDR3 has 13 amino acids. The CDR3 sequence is CASSRLRANVLTF. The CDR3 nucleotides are TGTGCCAGCAGCCGTCTAAGGGCCAACGTCCTGACTTTC.

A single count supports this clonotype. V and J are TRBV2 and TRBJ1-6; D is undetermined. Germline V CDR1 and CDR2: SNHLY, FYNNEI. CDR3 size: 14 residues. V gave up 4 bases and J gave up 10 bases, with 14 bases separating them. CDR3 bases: TGTGCCAGCAGTGTTTTCCCCGGAGGCTCACCCCTCCACTTT. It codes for CASSVFPGGSPLHF.

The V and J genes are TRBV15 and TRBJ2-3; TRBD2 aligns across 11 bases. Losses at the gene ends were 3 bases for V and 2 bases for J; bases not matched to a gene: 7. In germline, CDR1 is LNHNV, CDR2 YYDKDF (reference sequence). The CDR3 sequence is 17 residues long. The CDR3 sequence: CATSSPGTSGLTDTQYF. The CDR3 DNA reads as TGTGCCACCAGCAGCCCGGGGACTAGCGGTCTCACAGATACGCAGTATTTT. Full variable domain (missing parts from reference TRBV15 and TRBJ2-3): DAMVIQNPRYQVTQFGKPVTLSCSQTLNHNVMYWYQQKSSQAPKLLFHYYDKDFNNEADTPDNFQSRRPNTSFCFLDIRSPGLGDTAMYLCATSSPGTSGLTDTQYFGPGTRLTVL.

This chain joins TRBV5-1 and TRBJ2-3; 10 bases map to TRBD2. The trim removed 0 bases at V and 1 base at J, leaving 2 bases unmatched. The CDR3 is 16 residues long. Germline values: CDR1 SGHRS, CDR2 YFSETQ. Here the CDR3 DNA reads TGCGCCAGCAGCTTGGATCTAGCGGGAGGCACAGATACGCAGTATTTT. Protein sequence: CASSLDLAGGTDTQYF.

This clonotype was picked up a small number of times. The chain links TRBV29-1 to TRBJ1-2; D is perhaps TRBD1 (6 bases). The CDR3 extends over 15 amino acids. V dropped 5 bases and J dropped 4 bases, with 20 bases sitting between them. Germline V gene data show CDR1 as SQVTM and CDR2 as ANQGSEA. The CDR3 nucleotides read TGCAGCGTTACTGGTTCGCCGGGACACCCCTATGGCTACACCTTC. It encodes CSVTGSPGHPYGYTF.